This T cell receptor (beta chain) was retrieved from a study of OX40 agonist ivuxolimab in advanced cancers. Background on the whole study: Ivuxolimab, which targeted the costimulatory receptor OX40 (CD134), was an agonistic, fully human IgG2 monoclonal antibody. Of the approximately 50 dose-escalation patients, hepatocellular carcinoma was present in about 20, melanoma in roughly 15, renal cell carcinoma in 9 and head and neck cancer in 9. Three dose-escalation patients achieved partial responses, one with hepatocellular carcinoma and two with cutaneous melanoma. Intravenous ivuxolimab was administered to patients every 2 weeks at six dose levels: 0.01, 0.1, 0.3, 1.5, 3 and 10 mg/kg. Patients were allowed to have had prior anti-PD-1, anti-PD-L1 or anti-CTLA-4 therapy, and approximately 41% of the dose-escalation patients had previously received checkpoint inhibitors. The paper reports the monotherapy dose-escalation portion (N of about 54 patients) of the phase I ivuxolimab trial. The purpose of peripheral TCRbeta sequencing was to test whether ivuxolimab changed TCR sequence diversity and led to clonal T-cell expansion. The dose-escalation cohort was about 83% male with a mean age of about 60 years, ranging from about 20 to 80. Summary of the overall study and its limitations: After ivuxolimab, more expanded clones were found on average in CD8+ T cells than in CD4+ T cells. In the 0.1-3.0 mg/kg groups, partial responders had among the lowest normalized peripheral clonal expansion, particularly in CD8+ T cells. Low levels of normalized T-cell clonal expansion were also seen in some patients who did not respond. The antigen specificity of the peripheral T cells that underwent clonal expansion was not determined. Clonal expansion of both CD4+ and CD8+ blood T cells was observed from baseline to week 6 at doses 0.1 to 3.0 mg/kg.

Genomic DNA was isolated from the sorted cells so that the TCRbeta CDR3 region could be sequenced. TCRbeta CDR3 regions were sequenced using the immunoSEQ Assay. Held by TCRdb, this immuneACCESS table contains in-frame sequences only and omits some clones. Under half of the omission traces to an unresolved V gene where checked; the cause of the rest is unknown. The sample yields roughly 77,000 clones; roughly 89% were counted once. Under 0.7% of the sample comes from the top ten. A remark on this clone: The antigen it recognizes is unknown. It has no much larger one-base neighbor in the sample; base qualities were not kept.

The CDR3 spans 16 residues, from the cysteine through the phenylalanine. Here the CDR3 DNA is all that survives: 48 bases in frame from base 1. Trimmed from V: 4 bases; trimmed from J: 7 bases; junction bases lacking a gene match: 16. CDR1 and CDR2 were assigned from the germline V gene as SGHRS and YFSETQ. The trial excluded patients who had a history of autoimmune disease or were on systemic immunosuppression. Peripheral blood for TCR sequencing was collected from all dose cohorts at baseline, on cycle 4 day 1, and on cycle 7 day 1. The samples were taken from a phase I, first-in-human, multicenter, open-label dose-escalation trial of ivuxolimab. The trial enrolled adults with locally advanced or metastatic head and neck squamous cell, hepatocellular, melanoma or renal cell carcinoma. Before TCR sequencing, CD4+ and CD8+ T cells were separately sorted from peripheral blood.

This receptor was identified in an adult with an advanced solid tumor such as melanoma, head and neck, liver or kidney cancer. The chain was built from TRBV5-1 and TRBJ2-5, and TRBD2 aligns with 7 junction nucleotides. This specimen was CD4+ or CD8+ T cells sorted from blood, taken in a trial of the OX40 agonist ivuxolimab. The sequence in DNA is TGCGCCAGCAGCCGAGAGGTGCGGGAGATGTATGCGACCCAGTACTTC. This sequence encodes CASSREVREMYATQYF.